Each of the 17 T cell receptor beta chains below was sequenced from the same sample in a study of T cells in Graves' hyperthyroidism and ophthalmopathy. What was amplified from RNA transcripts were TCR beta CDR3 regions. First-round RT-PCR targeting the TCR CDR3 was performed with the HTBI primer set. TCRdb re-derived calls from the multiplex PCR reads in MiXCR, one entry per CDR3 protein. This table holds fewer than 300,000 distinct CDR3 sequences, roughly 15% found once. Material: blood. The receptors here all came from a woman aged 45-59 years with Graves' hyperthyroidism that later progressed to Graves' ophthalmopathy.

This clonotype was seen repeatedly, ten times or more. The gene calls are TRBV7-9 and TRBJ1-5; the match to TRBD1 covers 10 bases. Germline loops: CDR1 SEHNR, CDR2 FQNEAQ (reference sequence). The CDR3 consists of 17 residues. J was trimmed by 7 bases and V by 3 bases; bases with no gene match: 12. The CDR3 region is CASSFSPGTGVGQPQHF. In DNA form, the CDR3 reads TGTGCCAGCAGCTTCAGTCCCGGGACAGGGGTCGGCCAGCCCCAGCATTTT.

The CDR3 nucleotides read TGTGCCATCAGTGAAACCTGGACAGGGGACACAGATACGCAGTATTTT. Translated: CAISETWTGDTDTQYF. V and J are TRBV10-3 and TRBJ2-3; TRBD1 matches at 9 bases. The CDR3 has 16 amino acids. CDR1 is ENHRY and CDR2 is SYGVKD in the germline V gene. V dropped 3 bases and J dropped 2; count of bases not matched to a gene: 6.

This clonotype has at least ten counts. The CDR3 DNA follows: TGCAGTGCTACAGTGGGGTATGGTAGCGGGCATGTTAGCACAGATACGCAGTATTTT. Protein sequence: CSATVGYGSGHVSTDTQYF. This sequence joins TRBV20-1 and TRBJ2-3; TRBD2 aligns across 7 bases. Per the germline V gene, CDR1 is DFQATT and CDR2 is SNEGSKA (reference sequence). The CDR3 consists of 19 residues. The V and J ends lost 4 bases and 0 bases, in that order; junction bases with no gene match: 19.

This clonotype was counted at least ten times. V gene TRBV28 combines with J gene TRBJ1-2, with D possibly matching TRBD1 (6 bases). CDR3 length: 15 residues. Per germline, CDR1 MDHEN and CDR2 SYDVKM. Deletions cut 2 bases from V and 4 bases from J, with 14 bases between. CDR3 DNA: TGTGCCAGCAGTTTACTACAGGGCATTGGCTATGGCTACACCTTC. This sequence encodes CASSLLQGIGYGYTF.

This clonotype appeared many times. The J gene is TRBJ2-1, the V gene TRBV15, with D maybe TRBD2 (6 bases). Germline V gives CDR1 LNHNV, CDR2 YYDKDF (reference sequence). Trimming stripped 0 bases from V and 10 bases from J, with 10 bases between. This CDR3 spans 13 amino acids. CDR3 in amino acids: CATSRDRSGEQFF. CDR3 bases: TGTGCCACCAGCAGAGATCGAAGCGGGGAGCAGTTCTTC.

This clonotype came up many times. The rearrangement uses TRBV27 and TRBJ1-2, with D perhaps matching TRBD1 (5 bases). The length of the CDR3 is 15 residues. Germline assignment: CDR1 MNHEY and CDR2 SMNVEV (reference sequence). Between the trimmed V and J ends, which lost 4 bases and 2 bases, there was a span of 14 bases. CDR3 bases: TGTGCCAGCAGTTCCCTCGAGGGGTCAAACTATGGCTACACCTTC. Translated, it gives CASSSLEGSNYGYTF.

CDR3 coding DNA: TGTGCCACCAGTGATTTGAGGCCAGGGAGCACAGATACGCAGTATTTT. It yields the protein CATSDLRPGSTDTQYF. The rearrangement uses TRBV24-1 and TRBJ2-3, with D possibly being TRBD1 (5 bases). Germline CDR1 is KGHDR and CDR2 is SFDVKD. This CDR3 region has 16 residues. The ends were cut back, 0 bases at V and 0 bases at J, with 9 bases in the middle.

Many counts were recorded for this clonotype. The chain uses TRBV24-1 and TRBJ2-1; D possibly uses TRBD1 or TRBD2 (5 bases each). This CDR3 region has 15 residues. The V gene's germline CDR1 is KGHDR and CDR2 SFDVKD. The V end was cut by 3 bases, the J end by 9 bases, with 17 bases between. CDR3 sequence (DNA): TGTGCCACCAGTGATGCCCGAGGGCAGGGTGGTGAGCAGTTCTTC. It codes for CATSDARGQGGEQFF.

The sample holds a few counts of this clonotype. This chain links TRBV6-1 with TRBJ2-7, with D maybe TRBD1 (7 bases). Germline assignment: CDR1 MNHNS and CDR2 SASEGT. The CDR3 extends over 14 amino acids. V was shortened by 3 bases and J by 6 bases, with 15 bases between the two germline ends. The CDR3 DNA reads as TGTGCCAGCAGTGAGCTTGGCCAGGGGGGCGAGCAGTACTTC. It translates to CASSELGQGGEQYF.

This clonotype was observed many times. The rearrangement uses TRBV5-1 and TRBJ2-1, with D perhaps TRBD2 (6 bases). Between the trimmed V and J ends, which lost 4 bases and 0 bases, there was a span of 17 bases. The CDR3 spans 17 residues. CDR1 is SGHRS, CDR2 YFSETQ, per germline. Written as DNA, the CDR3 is TGCGCCAGCAGCAAAAATTTAGGAGGGACCTCCTACAATGAGCAGTTCTTC. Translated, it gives CASSKNLGGTSYNEQFF.

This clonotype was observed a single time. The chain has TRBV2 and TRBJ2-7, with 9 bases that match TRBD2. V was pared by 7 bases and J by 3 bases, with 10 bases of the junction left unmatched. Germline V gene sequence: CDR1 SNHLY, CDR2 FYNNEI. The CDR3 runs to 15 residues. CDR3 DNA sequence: TGTGCCAGCAATGTAATTGCGGGAGGGGACTACGAGCAGTACTTC. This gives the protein CASNVIAGGDYEQYF.

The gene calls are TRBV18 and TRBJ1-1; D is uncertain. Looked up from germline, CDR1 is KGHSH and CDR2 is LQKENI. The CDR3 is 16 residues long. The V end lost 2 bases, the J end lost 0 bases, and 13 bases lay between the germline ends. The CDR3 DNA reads TGTGCCAGCTCACCAACGCGAGGATCCATGAACACTGAAGCTTTCTTT. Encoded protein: CASSPTRGSMNTEAFF.

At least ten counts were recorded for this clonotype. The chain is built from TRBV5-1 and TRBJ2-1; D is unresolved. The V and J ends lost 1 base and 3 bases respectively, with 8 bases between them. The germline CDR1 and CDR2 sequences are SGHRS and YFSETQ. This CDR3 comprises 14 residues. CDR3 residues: CASSLREFYNEQFF. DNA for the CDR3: TGCGCCAGCAGCTTGAGGGAATTCTACAATGAGCAGTTCTTC.

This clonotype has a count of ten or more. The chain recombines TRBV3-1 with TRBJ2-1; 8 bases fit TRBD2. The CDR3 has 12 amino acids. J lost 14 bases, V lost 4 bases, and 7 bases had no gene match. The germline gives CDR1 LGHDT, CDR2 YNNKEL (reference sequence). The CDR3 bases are TGTGCCAGCAGCCTTAAAACCGGGAGGGAGTTCTTC. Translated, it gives CASSLKTGREFF.

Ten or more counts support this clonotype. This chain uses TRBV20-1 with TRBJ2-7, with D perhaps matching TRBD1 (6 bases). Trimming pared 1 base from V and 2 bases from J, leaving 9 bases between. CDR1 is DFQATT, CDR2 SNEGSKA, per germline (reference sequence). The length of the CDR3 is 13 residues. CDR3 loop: CSARGTETYEQYF. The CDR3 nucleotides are TGCAGTGCTAGAGGGACAGAGACCTACGAGCAGTACTTC.

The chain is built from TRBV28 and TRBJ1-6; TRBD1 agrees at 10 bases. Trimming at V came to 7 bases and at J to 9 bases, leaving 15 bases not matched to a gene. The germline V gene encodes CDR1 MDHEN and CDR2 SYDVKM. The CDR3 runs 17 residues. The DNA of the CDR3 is TGTGCCAGCACCCGTCGGGACAGGGGAGGTTGGTTTTCACCCCTCCACTTT. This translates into CASTRRDRGGWFSPLHF.

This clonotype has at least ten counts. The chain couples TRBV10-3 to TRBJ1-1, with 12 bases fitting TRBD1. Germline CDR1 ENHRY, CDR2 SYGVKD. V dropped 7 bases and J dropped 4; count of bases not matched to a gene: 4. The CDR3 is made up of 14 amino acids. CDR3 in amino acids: CAIMGQGAVTEAFF. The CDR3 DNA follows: TGTGCCATCATGGGACAGGGGGCAGTCACTGAAGCTTTCTTT.